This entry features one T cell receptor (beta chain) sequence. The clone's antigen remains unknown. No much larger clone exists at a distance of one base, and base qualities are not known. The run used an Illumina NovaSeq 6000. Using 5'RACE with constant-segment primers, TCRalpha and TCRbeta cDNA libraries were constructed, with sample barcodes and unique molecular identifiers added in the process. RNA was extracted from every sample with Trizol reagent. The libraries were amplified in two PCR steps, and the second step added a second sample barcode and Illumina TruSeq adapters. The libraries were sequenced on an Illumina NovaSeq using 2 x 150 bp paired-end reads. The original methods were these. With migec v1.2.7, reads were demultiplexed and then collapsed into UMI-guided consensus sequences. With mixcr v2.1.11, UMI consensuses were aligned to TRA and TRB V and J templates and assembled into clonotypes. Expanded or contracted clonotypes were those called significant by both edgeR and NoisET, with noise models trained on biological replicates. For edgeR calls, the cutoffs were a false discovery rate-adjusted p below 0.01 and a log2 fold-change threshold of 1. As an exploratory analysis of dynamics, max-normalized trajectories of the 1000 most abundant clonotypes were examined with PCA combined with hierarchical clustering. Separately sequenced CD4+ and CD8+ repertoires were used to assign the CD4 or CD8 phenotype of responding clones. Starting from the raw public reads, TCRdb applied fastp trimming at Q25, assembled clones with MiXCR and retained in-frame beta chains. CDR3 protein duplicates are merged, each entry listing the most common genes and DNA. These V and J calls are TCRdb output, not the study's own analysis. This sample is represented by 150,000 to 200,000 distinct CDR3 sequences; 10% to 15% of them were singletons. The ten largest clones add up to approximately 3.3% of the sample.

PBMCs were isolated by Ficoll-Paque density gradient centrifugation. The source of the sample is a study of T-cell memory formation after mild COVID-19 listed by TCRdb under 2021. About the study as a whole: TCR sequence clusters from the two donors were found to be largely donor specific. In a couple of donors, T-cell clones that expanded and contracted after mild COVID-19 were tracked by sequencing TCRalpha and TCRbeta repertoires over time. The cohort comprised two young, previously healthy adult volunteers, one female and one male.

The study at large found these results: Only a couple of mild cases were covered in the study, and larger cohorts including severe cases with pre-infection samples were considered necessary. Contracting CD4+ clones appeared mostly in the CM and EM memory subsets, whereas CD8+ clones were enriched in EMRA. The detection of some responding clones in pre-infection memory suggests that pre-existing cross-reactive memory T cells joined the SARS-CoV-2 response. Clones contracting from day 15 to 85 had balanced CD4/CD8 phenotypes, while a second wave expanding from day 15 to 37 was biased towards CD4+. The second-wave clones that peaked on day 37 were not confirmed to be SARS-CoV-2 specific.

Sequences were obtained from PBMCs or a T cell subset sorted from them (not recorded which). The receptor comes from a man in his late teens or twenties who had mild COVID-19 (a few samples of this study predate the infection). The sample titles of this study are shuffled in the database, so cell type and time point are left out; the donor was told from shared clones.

The CDR3 here reads CASSEKDTQYF. Read as DNA, the sequence is TGTGCCAGCTCGGAGAAGGATACGCAGTATTTT. The chain employs TRBV18 and TRBJ2-3, with the D gene not confidently named. The CDR3 runs 11 residues from the cysteine to the phenylalanine. Just CDR3 DNA is preserved here, 33 bases in frame from base 1. In the germline V gene, CDR1 corresponds to KGHSH and CDR2 to LQKENI. V and J are truncated by 6 bases and 6 bases respectively, leaving an intervening sequence of 7 bases.